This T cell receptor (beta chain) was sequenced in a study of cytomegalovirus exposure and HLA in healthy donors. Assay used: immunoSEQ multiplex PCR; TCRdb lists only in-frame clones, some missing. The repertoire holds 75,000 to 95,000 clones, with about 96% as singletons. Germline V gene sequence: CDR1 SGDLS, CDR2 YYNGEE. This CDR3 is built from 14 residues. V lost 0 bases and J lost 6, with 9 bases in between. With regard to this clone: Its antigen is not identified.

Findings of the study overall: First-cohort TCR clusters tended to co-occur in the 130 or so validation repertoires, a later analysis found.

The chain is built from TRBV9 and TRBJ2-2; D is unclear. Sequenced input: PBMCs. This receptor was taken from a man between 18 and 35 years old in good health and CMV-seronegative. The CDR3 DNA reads TGTGCCAGCAGCGTAGCTGTATCGGCCGGGGAGCTGTTTTTT. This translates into CASSVAVSAGELFF. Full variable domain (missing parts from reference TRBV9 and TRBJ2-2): DSGVTQTPKHLITATGQRVTLRCSPRSGDLSVYWYQQSLDQGLQFLIQYYNGEERAKGNILERFSAQQFPDLHSELNLSSLELGDSALYFCASSVAVSAGELFFGEGSRLTVL.